One sample yielded the 9 T cell receptor beta chains listed below, sequenced in a study of blood T cell repertoires in COVID-19. Assay used: immunoSEQ multiplex PCR; TCRdb lists only in-frame clones, some missing. Seen here are 150,000 to 200,000 clones, over 80% observed once, and the top ten hold 0.95%. Sequenced: peripheral blood. All receptors come from a man aged 55 to 70 with COVID-19, enrolled during active disease.

This chain links TRBV5-4 with TRBJ1-2; D is unresolved. V was trimmed by 1 base and J by 8 bases, leaving 15 bases between them. Per germline, CDR1 SGHNT and CDR2 YYREEE (reference sequence). This CDR3 is built from 14 residues. In DNA, the CDR3 is TGTGCCAGCAGCTTGTATTCCAGTTTTCAGGGCTACACCTTC. It is translated as CASSLYSSFQGYTF. The full variable domain, in which reference TRBV5-4 and TRBJ1-2 provide the parts outside the CDR3, is ETGVTQSPTHLIKTRGQQVTLRCSSQSGHNTVSWYQQALGQGPQFIFQYYREEENGRGNFPPRFSGLQFPNYSSELNVNALELDDSALYLCASSLYSSFQGYTFGSGTRLTVV.

The V and J genes are TRBV2 and TRBJ2-3, with 10 bases aligning to TRBD2. Unmatched junction bases numbered 7, after V lost 3 bases and J lost 7 bases. The CDR3 covers 15 residues. From germline, CDR1 is SNHLY and CDR2 FYNNEI. DNA for the CDR3: TGTGCCAGCAGTGATCTAGCGGGAGACAGGAATACGCAGTATTTT. It translates to CASSDLAGDRNTQYF.

The rearrangement joins TRBV7-8 to TRBJ2-1, with D uncertain. The V end lost 4 bases, the J end lost 3 bases, and 10 bases lay between the germline ends. Germline CDR1 SGHVS, CDR2 FQNEAQ. CDR3 length: 14 residues. The CDR3 DNA follows: TGTGCCAGCAGCTCGCGGAGTTTCTACAATGAGCAGTTCTTC. Amino acids: CASSSRSFYNEQFF.

This chain joins TRBV9 and TRBJ2-3; 8 bases fit TRBD1. Germline lookup yields CDR1 SGDLS and CDR2 YYNGEE. Trimming at V came to 4 bases and at J to 0 bases, leaving 4 bases not matched to a gene. The CDR3 is 15 amino acids. This CDR3 reads CASSPRTGSTDTQYF. The CDR3 coding sequence is TGTGCCAGCAGCCCGAGGACAGGGAGCACAGATACGCAGTATTTT. Based on the CDR3 plus reference TRBV9 and TRBJ2-3, the full variable domain is DSGVTQTPKHLITATGQRVTLRCSPRSGDLSVYWYQQSLDQGLQFLIQYYNGEERAKGNILERFSAQQFPDLHSELNLSSLELGDSALYFCASSPRTGSTDTQYFGPGTRLTVL.

The chain has TRBV12-5 and TRBJ1-1; the D is unclear. Germline CDR1 LGHNT, CDR2 FRNRAP. Trimming pared 5 bases from V and 4 bases from J, leaving 23 bases between. CDR3 length: 17 residues. Here the CDR3 DNA reads TGTGCTAGTGGTCCCCCGGGGTATCTTCAACGGGGCACTGAAGCTTTCTTT. It codes for CASGPPGYLQRGTEAFF.

Only one count was recorded for this clone. The chain carries TRBV5-1 and TRBJ1-1; TRBD1 matches at 7 bases. This CDR3 is built from 14 residues. Germline loops: CDR1 SGHRS, CDR2 YFSETQ. V gave up 3 bases and J gave up 4 bases; unmatched junction bases: 6. The CDR3 bases are TGCGCCAGCAGCTCAAACAGGGGAACCACTGAAGCTTTCTTT. Its protein is CASSSNRGTTEAFF.

This chain connects TRBV3-1 (or the pseudogene TRBV3-2) to TRBJ2-2, with TRBD1 matching over 9 bases. CDR1 and CDR2 from the germline V gene are LGHDT and YNNKEL (reference sequence). V was clipped by 5 bases and J by 5 bases; unmatched bases: 9. This CDR3 has 16 amino acids. CDR3 sequence reads: CASSVLTGQGTGELFF. CDR3 in DNA: TGTGCCAGCAGCGTCCTAACAGGACAGGGGACCGGGGAGCTGTTTTTT.

The V call is TRBV30, the J call TRBJ1-5; possibly TRBD1 for D (6 bases). Germline V gene data show CDR1 as GTSNPN and CDR2 as SVGIG (reference sequence). Trimming took 1 base from V and 6 from J, leaving 13 bases between them. CDR3 size: 14 residues. In nucleotides, the CDR3 is TGTGCCTGGAGTGAGGCAGGGGTAGCTCAGCCCCAGCATTTT. As protein: CAWSEAGVAQPQHF.

The chain carries TRBV30 and TRBJ1-6; possible D gene TRBD1, 6 bases. Per the germline V gene, CDR1 is GTSNPN and CDR2 is SVGIG (reference sequence). Trimming took 4 bases from V and 7 from J, leaving 17 bases between them. The CDR3 runs 15 residues. For the CDR3, the DNA is TGTGCCTGGACGCCCGGGGGGGCTGCCAATTCACCCCTCCACTTT. Protein sequence: CAWTPGGAANSPLHF. Full variable domain (rest looked up from reference TRBV30 and TRBJ1-6): SQTIHQWPATLVQPVGSPLSLECTVEGTSNPNLYWYRQAAGRGLQLLFYSVGIGQISSEVPQNLSASRPQDRQFILSSKKLLLSDSGFYLCAWTPGGAANSPLHFGNGTRLTVT.